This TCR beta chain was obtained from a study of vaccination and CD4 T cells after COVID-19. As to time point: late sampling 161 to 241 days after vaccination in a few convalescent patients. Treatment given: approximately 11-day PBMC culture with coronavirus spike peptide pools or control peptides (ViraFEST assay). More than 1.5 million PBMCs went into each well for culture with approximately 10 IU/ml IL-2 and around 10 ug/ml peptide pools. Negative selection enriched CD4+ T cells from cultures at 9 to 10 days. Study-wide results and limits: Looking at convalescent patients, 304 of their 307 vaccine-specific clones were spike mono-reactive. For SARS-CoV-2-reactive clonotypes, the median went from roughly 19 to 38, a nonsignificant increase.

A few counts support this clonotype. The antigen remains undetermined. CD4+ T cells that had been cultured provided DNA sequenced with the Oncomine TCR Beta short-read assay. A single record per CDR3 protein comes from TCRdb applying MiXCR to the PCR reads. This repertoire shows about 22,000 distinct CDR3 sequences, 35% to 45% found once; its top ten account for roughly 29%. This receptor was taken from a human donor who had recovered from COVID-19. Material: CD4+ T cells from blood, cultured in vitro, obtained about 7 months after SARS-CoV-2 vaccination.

CDR3 residues: CSAIDSGRARGTDTQYF. The CDR3 DNA sequence: TGCAGTGCTATTGACAGCGGGAGGGCCCGGGGCACAGATACGCAGTATTTT. This rearrangement joins TRBV20-1 to TRBJ2-3, with 10 bases identical to TRBD2. Germline-derived CDR1 and CDR2 are DFQATT and SNEGSKA (reference sequence). V was clipped by 4 bases and J by 1 base; unmatched bases: 11. The CDR3 is 17 amino acids.